This T cell receptor (beta chain) was retrieved from a study of blood T cell dynamics during melanoma immunotherapy. Across the study: First-line therapy was either pembrolizumab or nivolumab with ipilimumab for metastatic melanoma. Overall study results and limits: Whether repertoire-driving clones were melanoma-specific could not be determined.

Unmatched junction bases numbered 8, after V lost 4 bases and J lost 2 bases. CDR1 is MNHEY and CDR2 is SVGAGI in the germline V gene. This CDR3 spans 16 amino acids. As to time point: week 3, after first cycle of checkpoint inhibitor. No patient had earlier systemic cancer treatment, concurrent immunosuppressants, or another active cancer. Assay used: immunoSEQ multiplex PCR; TCRdb lists only in-frame clones, some missing. The sample carries 25,000 to 35,000 clones, approximately 80% recorded once. Points on this clone: Antigen specificity is unknown.

The genes are TRBV6-5 and TRBJ2-3, with TRBD2 matching 8 bases. This TCR was sampled from a human donor with melanoma. Specimen: blood, collected from a patient treated with checkpoint blockade. The CDR3 DNA reads as TGTGCCAGCAGTTCTGTAGCGGGAAGGTTCACAGATACGCAGTATTTT. Translated: CASSSVAGRFTDTQYF.